Presented here are 15 T cell receptor beta chains from one specimen sequenced in a study of beta chain features in type 1 diabetes. Study-level points and caveats: Researchers report that Type 1 diabetes patients had moderately but significantly shorter TCRB CDR3s across all four CD4+ subsets.

No antigens are known for them. Expressed TCRB transcripts were sequenced because the isolated RNA had all been reverse transcribed beforehand. The protocol was immunoSEQ multiplex PCR, while the TCRdb copy is restricted to in-frame clones and leaves out a portion. In the table there are around 360,000 clones, 10% to 15% of which are singletons. The sample consisted of naive CD4+ T cells from blood. The source of these receptors is a woman between 18 and 29 years old with type 1 diabetes.

In its sample, this clone was seen once. V is TRBV9 and J is TRBJ1-1; unclear D gene. The length of the CDR3 is 14 residues. Deletions cut 3 bases from V and 3 bases from J, with 12 bases between. Germline CDR1 reads SGDLS; CDR2 reads YYNGEE. In nucleotides, the CDR3 is TGTGCCAGCAGCGCTGAGGCGCTGCACACTGAAGCTTTCTTT. It yields the protein CASSAEALHTEAFF.

The chain links TRBV5-1 to TRBJ2-7; the match to TRBD2 covers 8 bases. V dropped 0 bases and J dropped 7; count of bases not matched to a gene: 3. This CDR3 has 13 amino acids. Germline V gene sequence: CDR1 SGHRS, CDR2 YFSETQ. The CDR3 loop reads CASSLVPGGEQYF. The CDR3 DNA sequence: TGCGCCAGCAGCTTGGTTCCGGGAGGGGAGCAGTACTTC.

The genes are TRBV18 and TRBJ2-1; 8 nucleotides align to TRBD2. The CDR3 covers 15 residues. Germline V gene sequence: CDR1 KGHSH, CDR2 LQKENI. V shed 6 bases, J shed 4 bases, and the junction held 8 bases outside the gene matches. CDR3 DNA sequence: TGTGCCAGCTCGCAGGGACTAGGGGCTTACAATGAGCAGTTCTTC. It specifies CASSQGLGAYNEQFF.

The CDR3: CASSGWGPTDTQYF. The DNA of the CDR3 is TGTGCCTCGTCGGGCTGGGGGCCCACAGATACGCAGTATTTT. V usage is TRBV27 and J usage is TRBJ2-3, with D maybe TRBD1 (6 bases). CDR1 is MNHEY, CDR2 SMNVEV, per germline (reference sequence). Deletions cut 11 bases from V and 2 bases from J, with 17 bases between. This CDR3 contains 14 residues.

The chain employs TRBV28 and TRBJ2-2; 7 nucleotides agree with TRBD2. The V gene end was trimmed by 7 bases and the J gene end by 2 bases; junction bases not matched to a gene: 4. This CDR3 has 14 amino acids. Germline values: CDR1 MDHEN, CDR2 SYDVKM. For the CDR3, the DNA is TGTGCCAGCATTAGCGGGCAAAACACCGGGGAGCTGTTTTTT. Encoded protein: CASISGQNTGELFF.

This chain joins TRBV29-1 and TRBJ2-4; 7 bases align to TRBD2. V lost 1 base to trimming and J lost 5 bases; unmatched junction nucleotides: 11. The CDR3 contains 16 residues. Germline V lookup: CDR1 SQVTM, CDR2 ANQGSEA. The CDR3 here is CSVEGWGGGRENIQYF. CDR3 nucleotides: TGCAGCGTTGAAGGGTGGGGAGGAGGGAGGGAAAACATTCAGTACTTC.

This clone was found a few times. The chain is built from TRBV5-1 and TRBJ1-2, with 9 bases that match TRBD1. This CDR3 region has 17 residues. Germline CDR1 is SGHRS and CDR2 is YFSETQ. The junction had 11 bases not matched to a gene; V was cut back by 0 bases and J by 5 bases. The CDR3 DNA reads TGCGCCAGCAGCTTGGCCGGCGCGGGACAGGGAGGTTATGGCTACACCTTC. Protein product: CASSLAGAGQGGYGYTF.

This clone appeared a few times. This rearrangement joins TRBV28 to TRBJ1-1; 11 bases align to TRBD1. CDR1 MDHEN and CDR2 SYDVKM come from the germline V gene. V gave up 6 bases and J gave up 5 bases; unmatched junction bases: 8. This CDR3 is built from 15 residues. In DNA form, the CDR3 reads TGTGCCAGCAGCCCAGGACAGGGGGCGAGGACTGAAGCTTTCTTT. Amino acids: CASSPGQGARTEAFF.

This clone occurred a few times. This chain joins TRBV5-4 and TRBJ1-6, with D unresolved. Germline V CDR1 and CDR2: SGHNT, YYREEE (reference sequence). V dropped 4 bases and J dropped 9 bases, with 14 bases sitting between them. The CDR3 spans 14 residues. The CDR3 region has the DNA TGTGCCAGCAGCACCCATTTGGAGATTTCACCCCTCCACTTT. This codes for CASSTHLEISPLHF.

The chain joins TRBV4-3 to TRBJ2-4; D gene ambiguous. The germline CDR1 and CDR2 sequences are LGHNA and YSLEER. V was shortened by 0 bases and J by 1 base, with 7 bases between the two germline ends. This CDR3 has 15 amino acids. The CDR3 region has the DNA TGCGCCAGCAGCCAAGACCCCTTTGCCAAAAACATTCAGTACTTC. Translated: CASSQDPFAKNIQYF.

The genes are TRBV5-4 and TRBJ2-6; the D gene is possibly TRBD1 (6 bases). The germline V and J ends were trimmed by 0 bases and 1 base, with 8 bases remaining between them. Germline V gives CDR1 SGHNT, CDR2 YYREEE (reference sequence). The CDR3 is made up of 16 amino acids. DNA for the CDR3: TGTGCCAGCAGCTTGGCGAGGGGGTCTGGGGCCAACGTCCTGACTTTC. This translates into CASSLARGSGANVLTF.

The chain is built from TRBV29-1 and TRBJ2-4; the match to TRBD1 covers 7 bases. CDR3 length: 14 residues. V was clipped by 4 bases and J by 4 bases; unmatched bases: 7. Germline V CDR1 and CDR2: SQVTM, ANQGSEA. CDR3 coding DNA: TGCAGCGTTGGGGGGCCGGGACAGAAAAACATTCAGTACTTC. It specifies CSVGGPGQKNIQYF. Complete variable domain (other parts from reference TRBV29-1 and TRBJ2-4): SAVISQKPSRDICQRGTSLTIQCQVDSQVTMMFWYRQQPGQSLTLIATANQGSEATYESGFVIDKFPISRPNLTFSTLTVSNMSPEDSSIYLCSVGGPGQKNIQYFGAGTRLSVL.

This clone has just a few counts. V usage is TRBV2 and J usage is TRBJ2-3; 8 nucleotides agree with TRBD1. V was clipped by 6 bases and J by 0 bases; unmatched bases: 5. Germline CDR1 and CDR2: SNHLY and FYNNEI. The CDR3 length is 15 residues. For the CDR3, the DNA is TGTGCCAGCAGCGTCGACAGGGGCAGCACAGATACGCAGTATTTT. This encodes CASSVDRGSTDTQYF.

The sample holds a few counts of this clone. This chain joins TRBV9 and TRBJ2-1, with 7 bases identical to TRBD2. Germline loops: CDR1 SGDLS, CDR2 YYNGEE. V shed 0 bases and J 5 bases; nucleotides not matched to a gene: 5. This CDR3 has 15 residues. The CDR3 DNA sequence: TGTGCCAGCAGCGTAGGTGGGAGGGCCGACAATGAGCAGTTCTTC. It is translated as CASSVGGRADNEQFF.

The rearrangement uses TRBV5-1 and TRBJ2-7, with TRBD2 matching 11 bases. V lost 2 bases and J lost 4; bases outside the gene matches: 2. The germline V gene encodes CDR1 SGHRS and CDR2 YFSETQ. There are 14 residues in the CDR3. CDR3 nucleotides: TGCGCCAGCAGCTTCCGACTAGCGGGATACGAGCAGTACTTC. Translated, it gives CASSFRLAGYEQYF.